These 12 T cell receptor beta chains originate from one sample sequenced in a study of blood T cells in healthy people across ages. A J-beta primer mix and a sample-barcoded 5' primer were used in a second PCR of about 7 to 12 cycles. TCRdb re-analysed the 5' RACE reads in MiXCR, keeping a single row per CDR3 protein. The sample lists about 680,000 distinct CDR3 sequences; around half were seen once. Sequenced sample: blood. The receptors were sampled from a woman in her sixties in good health.

A few counts support this clonotype. V usage is TRBV5-6 and J usage is TRBJ1-2; possible D gene TRBD1, 6 bases. This CDR3 is 14 amino acids long. The V and J ends lost 1 base and 6 bases respectively, with 13 bases between them. From germline, CDR1 is SGHDT and CDR2 YYEEEE. CDR3 DNA: TGTGCCAGCAGCTTGCCACAGGGTGGGAATGGCTACACCTTC. It encodes CASSLPQGGNGYTF.

The chain employs TRBV28 and TRBJ2-5; TRBD1 matches 8 bases. Germline V lookup: CDR1 MDHEN, CDR2 SYDVKM. V shed 4 bases, J shed 5 bases, and the junction held 6 bases outside the gene matches. CDR3 size: 14 residues. The chain's CDR3 is CASSSGGLVETQYF. CDR3 DNA: TGTGCCAGCAGTTCAGGGGGCTTGGTGGAGACCCAGTACTTC.

This clonotype was counted between two and nine times. The J gene is TRBJ2-4, the V gene TRBV7-2; tentative D call: TRBD2 (5 bases). The germline gives CDR1 SGHTA, CDR2 FQGNSA. The CDR3 loop spans 14 amino acids. V lost 5 bases, J lost 8 bases, and 16 bases lay in between. CDR3 region: CASSMRGLLDIQYF. The CDR3 DNA sequence: TGTGCCAGCAGCATGAGAGGACTTCTGGACATTCAGTACTTC.

The V call is TRBV27, the J call TRBJ2-7; D ambiguous. V dropped 5 bases and J dropped 2 bases, with 10 bases sitting between them. Germline values: CDR1 MNHEY, CDR2 SMNVEV (reference sequence). The CDR3 is made up of 13 amino acids. Written as DNA, the CDR3 is TGTGCCAGCAGTGTGTCGCTACCCTACGAGCAGTACTTC. Its protein product is CASSVSLPYEQYF.

The table lists this clonotype with a few counts. This chain's CDR3 is CSAKGLTDTQYF. The DNA for the CDR3 is TGCAGTGCTAAAGGGCTCACAGATACGCAGTATTTT. The rearrangement links TRBV20-1 to TRBJ2-3; D gene uncertain. Germline assignment: CDR1 DFQATT and CDR2 SNEGSKA (reference sequence). The V and J ends lost 4 bases and 2 bases respectively, with 7 bases between them. The CDR3 totals 12 residues.

This clonotype was seen only once. The chain is built from TRBV29-1 and TRBJ2-5; D unclear. Germline loops: CDR1 SQVTM, CDR2 ANQGSEA. The germline V and J ends were trimmed by 4 bases and 4 bases, with 16 bases remaining between them. The CDR3 spans 14 residues. The CDR3 DNA sequence: TGCAGCGTTGCCCCCGTGCTGGCGCGAGAGACCCAGTACTTC. Encoded protein: CSVAPVLARETQYF.

The V and J genes are TRBV6-5 and TRBJ2-2; D gene ambiguous. CDR3 length: 11 amino acids. V lost 6 bases, J lost 4 bases, and 3 bases lay in between. Looked up from germline, CDR1 is MNHEY and CDR2 is SVGAGI. As DNA, the CDR3 is TGTGCCAGCAGGCGCACCGGGGAGCTGTTTTTT. Translation gives CASRRTGELFF.

The rearrangement links TRBV7-2 to TRBJ2-3; D remains unclear. Germline lookup yields CDR1 SGHTA and CDR2 FQGNSA. V lost 3 bases and J 1 base, leaving 11 bases between the germline ends. This CDR3 is 15 amino acids long. The CDR3 DNA follows: TGTGCCAGCAGCTTGAGCTATCGCGGCACAGATACGCAGTATTTT. Its protein is CASSLSYRGTDTQYF. The variable domain in full, completed from reference TRBV7-2 and TRBJ2-3, reads GAGVSQSPSNKVTEKGKDVELRCDPISGHTALYWYRQSLGQGLEFLIYFQGNSAPDKSGLPSDRFSAERTGGSVSTLTIQRTQQEDSAVYLCASSLSYRGTDTQYFGPGTRLTVL.

A few counts support this clonotype. The genes are TRBV29-1 and TRBJ2-5, with 8 bases identical to TRBD2. Germline V lookup: CDR1 SQVTM, CDR2 ANQGSEA. This CDR3 contains 14 residues. Unmatched junction bases numbered 9, after V lost 4 bases and J lost 5 bases. The DNA of the CDR3 is TGCAGCGTTGCTAACGGGAGGGCCTGGGAGACCCAGTACTTC. Its translation is CSVANGRAWETQYF.

The rearrangement links TRBV20-1 to TRBJ2-3, with D maybe TRBD2 (6 bases). Germline V CDR1 and CDR2: DFQATT, SNEGSKA (reference sequence). This CDR3 comprises 14 residues. Deletions cut 4 bases from V and 2 bases from J, with 13 bases between. The CDR3 here is CSATPGLYTDTQYF. In DNA, the CDR3 is TGCAGTGCTACTCCGGGACTCTACACAGATACGCAGTATTTT.

The rearrangement links TRBV2 to TRBJ2-4, with 7 bases lining up with TRBD2. With V trimmed by 8 bases and J by 13 bases, 5 bases remained unmatched. CDR3 size: 10 residues. CDR1 is SNHLY and CDR2 is FYNNEI in the germline V gene. The CDR3 bases are TGTGCCAGCGCGGGGCGGGAGCAGTACTTC. Its protein product is CASAGREQYF.

This clonotype was seen only once. The rearrangement links TRBV7-2 to TRBJ2-1; D call uncertain. CDR1 and CDR2 from the germline V gene are SGHTA and FQGNSA. The length of the CDR3 is 15 residues. Trimming removed 2 bases from V and 6 bases from J, with 14 bases in between. The CDR3 sequence: CASSLSSRVGNEQFF. In DNA form, the CDR3 reads TGTGCCAGCAGCTTAAGTAGTAGGGTGGGCAATGAGCAGTTCTTC.